The 31 T cell receptor beta chains listed next were all sequenced from one sample in a study of T cells in Graves' hyperthyroidism and ophthalmopathy. There were TCR beta CDR3 regions amplified from RNA transcripts. With the HTBI primer set, the TCR CDR3 went through a first round of RT-PCR. Each CDR3 protein gets one entry after TCRdb re-called the multiplex PCR reads with MiXCR. The table records roughly 700,000 distinct CDR3 sequences, around 15% of them present only once. The sample was blood. All receptors come from a woman in her late teens or twenties with Graves' hyperthyroidism.

This chain connects TRBV29-1 to TRBJ1-2; D is unclear. Per germline, CDR1 SQVTM and CDR2 ANQGSEA. V was cut by 5 bases and J by 7 bases, with 11 bases left in between. This CDR3 comprises 11 residues. CDR3 sequence reads: CSVKGKGGYTF. The DNA for the CDR3 is TGCAGCGTTAAAGGGAAAGGTGGCTACACCTTC.

This clonotype occurred many times. The V and J genes are TRBV7-3 and TRBJ2-1; 13 bases align to TRBD2. V was pared by 2 bases and J by 4 bases, with 5 bases of the junction left unmatched. From germline, CDR1 is SGHTA and CDR2 FQGTGA. The CDR3 runs to 17 residues. The CDR3 DNA reads as TGTGCCAGCAGCTTATTGGGGACTAGCGGGATTTACAATGAGCAGTTCTTC. Translating it yields CASSLLGTSGIYNEQFF.

A single count supports this clonotype. The gene calls are TRBV9 and TRBJ2-1; 7 bases are a match to TRBD2. J was trimmed by 7 bases and V by 2 bases; bases with no gene match: 12. The CDR3 has 16 amino acids. Germline V gene sequence: CDR1 SGDLS, CDR2 YYNGEE. Here the CDR3 reads CASSVNWGGMINEQFF. The CDR3 DNA reads as TGTGCCAGCAGCGTTAACTGGGGAGGGATGATAAATGAGCAGTTCTTC.

The sample holds one count of this clonotype. The rearrangement links TRBV12-3 or TRBV12-4 to TRBJ2-7; a possible D gene is TRBD1 (6 bases). There are 16 residues in the CDR3. V dropped 4 bases and J dropped 0 bases, with 16 bases sitting between them. The CDR3 sequence: CASSSPWTDLSYEQYF. CDR3 nucleotide sequence: TGTGCCAGCAGTTCACCTTGGACAGATCTCTCCTACGAGCAGTACTTC.

In the case of this clonotype: The junction departs from the called germline gene at one end, perhaps through a read error. The rearrangement links TRBV27 to TRBJ2-1; 8 nucleotides align to TRBD1. The CDR3 consists of 14 residues. The germline V gene encodes CDR1 MNHEY and CDR2 SMNVEV (reference sequence). The CDR3: CASRGQELYNEQSF. The CDR3 DNA reads as TGTGCCAGCAGGGGACAGGAGCTCTACAATGAGCAGTCCTTC.

The chain combines TRBV5-6 with TRBJ2-3, with TRBD2 matching over 10 bases. V lost 5 bases to trimming and J lost 10 bases; unmatched junction nucleotides: 16. CDR3 length: 16 residues. Germline V gene data show CDR1 as SGHDT and CDR2 as YYEEEE. The CDR3 here is CASRLVDSGTSVAQYF. The CDR3 nucleotides are TGTGCCAGCAGACTAGTTGATTCCGGGACTAGCGTGGCGCAGTATTTT. Complete variable domain (other parts from reference TRBV5-6 and TRBJ2-3): DAGVTQSPTHLIKTRGQQVTLRCSPKSGHDTVSWYQQALGQGPQFIFQYYEEEERQRGNFPDRFSGHQFPNYSSELNVNALLLGDSALYLCASRLVDSGTSVAQYFGPGTRLTVL.

This clonotype was seen repeatedly, ten times or more. V usage is TRBV29-1 and J usage is TRBJ1-1; no clear D gene. CDR1 and CDR2 (germline): SQVTM, ANQGSEA. CDR3 length: 13 residues. V lost 6 bases and J lost 5, with 16 bases in between. As DNA, the CDR3 is TGCAGCGTCAGCTGGGGTTCGGGGACTGAAGCTTTCTTT. Its translation is CSVSWGSGTEAFF.

This clonotype was detected only a few times. This chain connects TRBV4-1 to TRBJ1-4; D may be TRBD1 (5 bases). Between the trimmed V and J ends, which lost 1 base and 8 bases, there was a span of 17 bases. The CDR3 sequence is 16 residues long. CDR1 is MGHRA and CDR2 is YSYEKL in the germline V gene. In DNA, the CDR3 is TGCGCCAGCAGCCAAGTACGAACCTCCCGGGGGGAAAAACTGTTTTTT. The encoded protein is CASSQVRTSRGEKLFF.

In this sample, this clonotype turned up many times. The chain links TRBV6-2 or TRBV6-3 to TRBJ2-2, with TRBD1 as a possible D gene (6 bases). CDR3 length: 20 amino acids. Germline CDR1 reads MNHEY; CDR2 reads SVGEGT. V lost 4 bases to trimming and J lost 1 base, with 25 bases between them. CDR3 sequence (DNA): TGTGCCAGCAGTTCCTTTCGCCGCCCAGGGCCCAGGGGGAACACCGGGGAGCTGTTTTTT. Translated: CASSSFRRPGPRGNTGELFF.

This clonotype was seen more than once but under ten times. This chain links TRBV20-1 with TRBJ1-5, with D unresolved. The CDR3 runs to 9 residues. Deletions cut 6 bases from V and 7 bases from J, with 4 bases between. Germline CDR1 is DFQATT and CDR2 is SNEGSKA (reference sequence). The CDR3 DNA follows: TGCAGTGCGGGGCAGCCCCAGCATTTT. It yields the protein CSAGQPQHF.

This sequence joins TRBV7-9 and TRBJ2-1; 8 bases are a match to TRBD2. V lost 5 bases to trimming and J lost 2 bases; unmatched junction nucleotides: 5. CDR1 SEHNR and CDR2 FQNEAQ come from the germline V gene (reference sequence). The CDR3 is 15 residues long. The chain's CDR3 is CASSPTTSAYNEQFF. The CDR3 DNA reads as TGTGCCAGCAGCCCGACGACTAGCGCCTACAATGAGCAGTTCTTC.

The chain joins TRBV28 to TRBJ2-1; D may be TRBD1 or TRBD2 (6 bases each). Germline V gene sequence: CDR1 MDHEN, CDR2 SYDVKM. The CDR3 contains 16 residues. V dropped 7 bases and J dropped 10 bases, with 26 bases sitting between them. CDR3 in DNA: TGTGCCAGCACCGACCGACTAGACAAGGGGGGATCGGAGCAGTTCTTC. Residues: CASTDRLDKGGSEQFF.

The rearrangement uses TRBV12-3 or TRBV12-4 and TRBJ2-5; D perhaps matches TRBD2 (6 bases). The DNA matches TRBJ2-1 better at its end, which makes the J call doubtful. The CDR3 length is 14 residues. The CDR3 DNA reads TGTGCCAGCAATCCCCCGGGGGAGCGAGAGACCCAGTTCTTC. It codes for CASNPPGERETQFF.

This clonotype was detected ten times or more. CDR3 region: CASSPQGVGPGNQPQHF. The DNA for the CDR3 is TGTGCCAGCAGCCCCCAGGGGGTCGGGCCTGGGAATCAGCCCCAGCATTTT. This chain uses TRBV3-1 with TRBJ1-5, with 7 nucleotides matching TRBD1. The V segment lost 4 bases and the J segment 4 bases; nucleotides outside the gene matches: 13. The germline CDR1 and CDR2 sequences are LGHDT and YNNKEL (reference sequence). The CDR3 has 17 residues.

This clonotype was seen at least ten times. The chain recombines TRBV7-2 with TRBJ2-1; D remains ambiguous. Germline CDR1 is SGHTA and CDR2 is FQGNSA. V was shortened by 8 bases and J by 1 base, with 15 bases between the two germline ends. The CDR3 totals 15 residues. DNA of the CDR3: TGTGCCAGCTCCCGAACTCCGCTGTCCTACAATGAGCAGTTCTTC. This translates into CASSRTPLSYNEQFF.

Ten or more counts support this clonotype. This chain joins TRBV10-1 and TRBJ2-7, with a tentative D call TRBD2 (6 bases). Trimming pared 6 bases from V and 4 bases from J, leaving 13 bases between. There are 13 residues in the CDR3. Germline-derived CDR1 and CDR2 are WNHNN and SYGVQD (reference sequence). CDR3 nucleotide sequence: TGCGCCAGCAGCGGAGGGCCCGCGTACGAGCAGTACTTC. It is translated as CASSGGPAYEQYF.

This clonotype has at least ten counts. The chain joins TRBV30 to TRBJ2-7, with unresolved D. V was cut by 2 bases and J by 2 bases, with 7 bases left in between. CDR1 and CDR2 from the germline V gene are GTSNPN and SVGIG (reference sequence). This CDR3 spans 12 amino acids. CDR3 sequence (DNA): TGTGCCTGGAGTACGACGGCCTACGAGCAGTACTTC. This translates into CAWSTTAYEQYF.

This clonotype was observed at least ten times. J is TRBJ1-2 and V is TRBV29-1; D remains unclear. CDR1 is SQVTM, CDR2 ANQGSEA, per germline. There are 13 residues in the CDR3. Trimming left V 5 bases short and J 8 bases short, with 18 bases between. CDR3 nucleotide sequence: TGCAGCGTTCTCAAGACCGGGGTTTGGGGCTACACCTTC. This sequence encodes CSVLKTGVWGYTF.

This clonotype occurred many times. The chain carries TRBV2 and TRBJ2-7; D gene uncertain. The CDR3 spans 13 residues. V was cut by 4 bases and J by 3 bases, with 10 bases left in between. Germline CDR1 reads SNHLY; CDR2 reads FYNNEI. CDR3 residues: CASSALGSYEQYF. The CDR3 DNA sequence: TGTGCCAGCAGTGCCCTGGGAAGCTACGAGCAGTACTTC. Filled out from reference TRBV2 and TRBJ2-7, the complete variable domain reads EPEVTQTPSHQVTQMGQEVILRCVPISNHLYFYWYRQILGQKVEFLVSFYNNEISEKSEIFDDQFSVERPDGSNFTLKIRSTKLEDSAMYFCASSALGSYEQYFGPGTRLTVT.

This clonotype was seen repeatedly, ten times or more. V gene TRBV3-1 combines with J gene TRBJ1-2, with D uncertain. The CDR3 runs to 13 residues. Germline V CDR1 and CDR2: LGHDT, YNNKEL (reference sequence). V was trimmed by 0 bases and J by 5 bases, leaving 7 bases between them. CDR3 nucleotide sequence: TGTGCCAGCAGCCAAGAGGGCCGGTATGGCTACACCTTC. Its protein product is CASSQEGRYGYTF.

This clonotype was detected a few times. The chain links TRBV19 to TRBJ1-1, with D possibly TRBD1 on 5 matching bases. The V gene lost 11 bases and the J gene lost 1 base, with 17 bases spanning the gap. The CDR3 covers 14 residues. Germline V CDR1 and CDR2: LNHDA, SQIVND (reference sequence). The CDR3 nucleotides are TGTGCCCTCCCTCGGGGGACGGAGAACACTGAAGCTTTCTTT. Translating gives CALPRGTENTEAFF. Full variable domain (rest looked up from reference TRBV19 and TRBJ1-1): DGGITQSPKYLFRKEGQNVTLSCEQNLNHDAMYWYRQDPGQGLRLIYYSQIVNDFQKGDIAEGYSVSREKKESFPLTVTSAQKNPTAFYLCALPRGTENTEAFFGQGTRLTVV.

The chain has TRBV6-5 and TRBJ2-5; D not certain. The length of the CDR3 is 13 residues. With 2 bases removed from V and 1 base from J, the gap between germline ends came to 5 bases. Germline CDR1 reads MNHEY; CDR2 reads SVGAGI. The DNA of the CDR3 is TGTGCCAGCAGTTACGACTTCCAAGAGACCCAGTACTTC. Its protein product is CASSYDFQETQYF.

Many counts were recorded for this clonotype. V gene TRBV2 combines with J gene TRBJ1-4; 8 nucleotides agree with TRBD1. J was trimmed by 0 bases and V by 0 bases; bases with no gene match: 6. Germline-derived CDR1 and CDR2 are SNHLY and FYNNEI. The CDR3 extends over 18 amino acids. In DNA, the CDR3 is TGTGCCAGCAGTGAAGCGAACAGGGGGTATGCAACTAATGAAAAACTGTTTTTT. It is translated as CASSEANRGYATNEKLFF.

This clonotype appeared once. The chain combines TRBV25-1 with TRBJ2-7, with 8 bases fitting TRBD1. Germline CDR1 is MGHDK and CDR2 is SYGVNS. V trimming: 5 bases; J trimming: 6 bases; junction bases outside the gene matches: 6. The CDR3 is made up of 13 amino acids. The CDR3 DNA reads as TGTGCCAGCAGTCAACCAGGGGGCCGCGAGCAGTACTTC. It codes for CASSQPGGREQYF.

This clonotype was found many times. The genes are TRBV29-1 and TRBJ2-7; 8 nucleotides match TRBD2. This CDR3 has 13 amino acids. Germline V gene sequence: CDR1 SQVTM, CDR2 ANQGSEA. V trimming: 4 bases; J trimming: 5 bases; junction bases outside the gene matches: 7. The CDR3 region is CSVGPGGPDEQYF. In DNA, the CDR3 is TGCAGCGTTGGGCCGGGAGGGCCGGACGAGCAGTACTTC.

To note about this clonotype: This may be a read error: a much more frequent sequence differs by one nucleotide. V gene TRBV19 combines with J gene TRBJ1-1; the D is unclear. CDR1 and CDR2 (germline): LNHDA, SQIVND (reference sequence). V was clipped by 1 base and J by 7 bases, with 13 bases between them. The CDR3 is 14 residues long. This CDR3 reads CASSIAAGYIEAFF. CDR3 bases: TGTGCCAGTAGTATAGCGGCAGGTTACATTGAAGCTTTCTTT.

This clonotype has just a few counts. The chain recombines TRBV27 with TRBJ2-1; D call uncertain. The CDR3 contains 16 residues. V lost 5 bases and J 0 bases, leaving 14 bases between the germline ends. The V gene's germline CDR1 is MNHEY and CDR2 SMNVEV (reference sequence). This CDR3 is CASSPSALSSYNEQFF. In DNA form, the CDR3 reads TGTGCCAGCAGTCCCAGCGCGTTAAGCTCCTACAATGAGCAGTTCTTC.

The chain is built from TRBV6-1 and TRBJ1-5; 10 bases line up with TRBD1. The J segment lost 5 bases and the V segment lost 4 bases, leaving 5 bases of the junction unmatched. The CDR3 runs to 15 residues. Germline V gives CDR1 MNHNS, CDR2 SASEGT. This CDR3 is CASSVGQGGHQPQHF. The CDR3 DNA follows: TGTGCCAGCAGTGTAGGACAGGGGGGTCATCAGCCCCAGCATTTT.

Many counts were recorded for this clonotype. The J gene is TRBJ2-1, the V gene TRBV4-1; 12 bases align to TRBD1. The CDR3 spans 16 residues. Per germline, CDR1 MGHRA and CDR2 YSYEKL. Losses at the gene ends were 1 base for V and 8 bases for J; bases not matched to a gene: 6. The CDR3 spells CASSQVPGQGAYEQFF. CDR3 in DNA: TGCGCCAGCAGCCAAGTCCCGGGACAGGGGGCCTATGAGCAGTTCTTC.

Comments on this clonotype: A much larger clone is a single base away; this may be a read error. The rearrangement joins TRBV12-3 or TRBV12-4 to TRBJ2-1; 8 nucleotides line up with TRBD1. CDR3 length: 15 amino acids. The CDR3 region is CASSRRTGNYNEQSF. The CDR3 DNA is TGTGCCAGCAGTCGACGGACAGGGAACTACAATGAGCAGTCCTTC.

The chain carries TRBV11-2 and TRBJ1-1, with D unresolved. The CDR3 covers 15 residues. Trimming removed 5 bases at V and 1 base at J, with 14 bases between. Germline loops: CDR1 SGHAT, CDR2 FQNNGV. The CDR3 coding sequence is TGTGCCAGCAGCCCTATTCGGGGTAGGAACACTGAAGCTTTCTTT. This codes for CASSPIRGRNTEAFF. Full variable domain (outside the CDR3, taken from reference TRBV11-2 and TRBJ1-1): EAGVAQSPRYKIIEKRQSVAFWCNPISGHATLYWYQQILGQGPKLLIQFQNNGVVDDSQLPKDRFSAERLKGVDSTLKIQPAKLEDSAVYLCASSPIRGRNTEAFFGQGTRLTVV.